This T cell receptor (beta chain) came from a study of blood T cell repertoires in COVID-19. About the study: Some COVID-19 samples were acute and others convalescent; all came from the United States, Italy and Spain. From T cells, B-cell-depleted T cells, or PBMCs came the material, which was cDNA or gDNA.

Germline assignment: CDR1 LGHNA and CDR2 YNFKEQ. V lost 5 bases to trimming and J lost 0 bases, with 7 bases between them. This CDR3 spans 13 amino acids. In the source study's methods: By means of reference gene primer amplification, nucleated cell counts were estimated. Some clones are missing from TCRdb's copy, which holds only in-frame ones; the method was immunoSEQ multiplex PCR. V, J and clone size are those of that table, while D and trimming were read from the DNA. Of about 190,000 clones listed, 84% are singletons. Sequencing was done on a sample of peripheral blood. The sequence was obtained from a woman in her 70s with active or convalescent COVID-19. The rearrangement joins TRBV4-2 to TRBJ1-1; no clear D. CDR3 loop: CASSAKMNTEAFF. The CDR3 DNA reads as TGTGCCAGCAGCGCTAAGATGAACACTGAAGCTTTCTTT.